This TCR beta chain was documented in a study of blood T cell repertoires in COVID-19. Study background: Sites in the United States, Italy and Spain provided acute and convalescent COVID-19 samples. T cells, B-cell-depleted T cells, or PBMCs provided the cDNA or gDNA that served as material.

CDR1 ENHRY and CDR2 SYGVKD come from the germline V gene. V was pared by 7 bases and J by 3 bases, with 2 bases of the junction left unmatched. CDR3 length equals 13 residues. Original handling: The assay estimated nucleated cells by amplifying reference gene primers. This table comes from immunoSEQ multiplex PCR, and its TCRdb copy is limited to in-frame clones, with some not included. V, J and clone size are taken as reported in that table, and D and trimming were inferred from the DNA itself. The sample holds roughly 210,000 clones, under 90% seen once. The sequence came from a woman at least 80 years old with COVID-19, enrolled during active disease. The J gene is TRBJ1-1, the V gene TRBV10-3; 10 nucleotides align to TRBD1. Specimen: peripheral blood. CDR3 residues: CAITGQGDTEAFF. The CDR3, as DNA: TGTGCCATCACAGGACAGGGGGACACTGAAGCTTTCTTT.